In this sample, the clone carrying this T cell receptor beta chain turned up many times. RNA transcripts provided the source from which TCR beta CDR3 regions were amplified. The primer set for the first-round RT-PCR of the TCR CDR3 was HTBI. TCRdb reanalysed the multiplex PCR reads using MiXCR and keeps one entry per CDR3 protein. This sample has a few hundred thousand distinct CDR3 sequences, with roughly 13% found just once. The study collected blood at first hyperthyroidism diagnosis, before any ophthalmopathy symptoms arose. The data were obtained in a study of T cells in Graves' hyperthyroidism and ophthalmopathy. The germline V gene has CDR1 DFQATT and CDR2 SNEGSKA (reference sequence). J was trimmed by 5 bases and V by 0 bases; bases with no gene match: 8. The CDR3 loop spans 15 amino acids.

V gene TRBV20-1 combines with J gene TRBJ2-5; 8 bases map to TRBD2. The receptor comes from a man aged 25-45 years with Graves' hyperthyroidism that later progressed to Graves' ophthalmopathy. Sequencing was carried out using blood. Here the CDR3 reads CSAREASGGWETQYF. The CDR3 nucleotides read TGCAGTGCTAGAGAGGCCAGCGGGGGATGGGAGACCCAGTACTTC.